The TCR beta chain described here comes from a study of long-term antiretroviral therapy in people with HIV. Assay version v3.0 of immunoSEQ was used, and it was run at survey level. TCRdb's table, derived via immunoSEQ multiplex PCR, lists solely in-frame clones and lacks some. This sample has approximately 28,000 clones, with around 85% found just once. Study conclusions and caveats: Although diversity increased after ART, it remained lower than in transplant donor controls.

Details on this clone: Its target is not known.

The sample consisted of unsorted PBMCs, taken 4.8 years after starting antiretroviral therapy. The TCR sequence derives from a man aged 40-55 years with HIV.

The CDR3 is CASSTGGNQPQHF. DNA of the CDR3: TGTGCCAGCAGTACAGGGGGCAATCAGCCCCAGCATTTT. This rearrangement joins TRBV25-1 to TRBJ1-5; 7 bases are a match to TRBD1. The CDR3 consists of 13 residues. With V trimmed by 5 bases and J by 2 bases, 0 bases remained unmatched. CDR1 and CDR2 (germline): MGHDK, SYGVNS. Variable domain in full (rest from reference TRBV25-1 and TRBJ1-5): EADIYQTPRYLVIGTGKKITLECSQTMGHDKMYWYQQDPGMELHLIHYSYGVNSTEKGDLSSESTVSRIRTEHFPLTLESARPSHTSQYLCASSTGGNQPQHFGDGTRLSIL.